Below are 9 T cell receptor beta chains sequenced from a single sample in a study of identical twins. TCRdb re-called the 5' RACE reads with MiXCR, one entry per CDR3 protein. The sample has approximately 470,000 distinct CDR3 sequences, approximately 15% seen once. These same records also appear under a second study, on yellow fever vaccine responses in identical twins.

Sequenced: CD4+ T cells sorted from blood. These receptors were taken from a woman in her late teens or twenties in good health.

This rearrangement joins TRBV4-3 to TRBJ2-3; 8 bases are shared with TRBD1. CDR3 length: 15 amino acids. Losses at the gene ends were 4 bases for V and 2 bases for J; bases not matched to a gene: 5. Germline CDR1 LGHNA, CDR2 YSLEER. CDR3 coding DNA: TGCGCCAGCAGCCGACGACAGGGGCACACAGATACGCAGTATTTT. Translation gives CASSRRQGHTDTQYF.

In its sample, this clonotype was seen a few times. V gene TRBV5-4 combines with J gene TRBJ1-1; D not resolved. Germline-derived CDR1 and CDR2 are SGHNT and YYREEE (reference sequence). The CDR3 consists of 11 residues. Trimming removed 4 bases from V and 14 bases from J, with 15 bases in between. The CDR3 protein is CASSNGPREFF. As DNA, the CDR3 is TGTGCCAGCAGCAACGGGCCCCGAGAGTTCTTT.

The chain has TRBV24-1 and TRBJ2-1, with D perhaps TRBD1 (5 bases). The CDR3 is 17 residues long. V lost 4 bases and J 3 bases, leaving 18 bases between the germline ends. Per germline, CDR1 KGHDR and CDR2 SFDVKD. Here the CDR3 reads CATSESSRQGHYNEQFF. The CDR3 DNA reads TGTGCCACCAGTGAAAGTTCCCGGCAGGGCCACTACAATGAGCAGTTCTTC.

This clonotype was counted only a few times. V usage is TRBV6-5 and J usage is TRBJ2-4; 10 nucleotides align to TRBD1. Losses at the gene ends were 4 bases for V and 5 bases for J; bases not matched to a gene: 8. Germline lookup yields CDR1 MNHEY and CDR2 SVGAGI. This CDR3 is 16 amino acids long. The CDR3 DNA reads TGTGCCAGCAGTTTCCTCACCGGGACAGGGGAAAACATTCAGTACTTC. This gives the protein CASSFLTGTGENIQYF.

This clonotype was seen only a few times. J is TRBJ1-1 and V is TRBV15, with D uncertain. This CDR3 is 15 amino acids long. The germline CDR1 and CDR2 sequences are LNHNV and YYDKDF (reference sequence). The germline V and J ends were trimmed by 0 bases and 1 base, with 9 bases remaining between them. CDR3 amino acids: CATSRDLAGNTEAFF. CDR3 nucleotides: TGTGCCACCAGCAGAGATTTGGCAGGGAACACTGAAGCTTTCTTT.

A few counts support this clonotype. This rearrangement joins TRBV28 to TRBJ2-2; unclear D gene. In germline, CDR1 is MDHEN, CDR2 SYDVKM. The CDR3 is 13 amino acids. Trimming shortened V by 6 bases and J by 7 bases, and 12 bases separated the two germline ends. The CDR3 bases are TGTGCCAGCAGGTCACCGGGTTACGGGGAGCTGTTTTTT. Translating it yields CASRSPGYGELFF.

The chain links TRBV9 to TRBJ2-5; 10 bases are shared with TRBD2. Germline V gives CDR1 SGDLS, CDR2 YYNGEE. The length of the CDR3 is 17 residues. V lost 0 bases and J lost 1; bases outside the gene matches: 6. This chain's CDR3 is CASSVDPAGGTQETQYF. CDR3 bases: TGTGCCAGCAGCGTAGATCCAGCGGGGGGGACCCAAGAGACCCAGTACTTC.

V gene TRBV12-3 or TRBV12-4 combines with J gene TRBJ2-7, with D perhaps matching TRBD1 or TRBD2 (5 bases each). The CDR3 runs to 16 residues. V was shortened by 5 bases and J by 4 bases, with 21 bases between the two germline ends. The CDR3 loop is CASSPTGTQKIYEQYF. The CDR3, as DNA: TGTGCCAGCAGTCCGACCGGGACCCAAAAAATATACGAGCAGTACTTC.

J is TRBJ2-7 and V is TRBV7-9; TRBD1 matches 8 bases. V dropped 0 bases and J dropped 3; count of bases not matched to a gene: 7. The CDR3 runs 16 residues. CDR1 is SEHNR and CDR2 is FQNEAQ in the germline V gene (reference sequence). CDR3 in amino acids: CASSLASGTGDYEQYF. CDR3 sequence (DNA): TGTGCCAGCAGCTTAGCGTCAGGGACAGGTGACTACGAGCAGTACTTC.